The source of this TCR beta chain is a study of Ad26.COV2.S vaccination and SARS-CoV-2 variants (dated by TCRdb to the early 2020s). Context from the whole study: Vaccine-arm donors came from COV1001, a multicentre, randomized, double-blind, placebo-controlled phase I-IIa trial of Ad26.COV2.S in healthy adults. Dosing of Ad26.COV2.S was intramuscular, at either 5x10^10 or 1x10^11 viral particles, delivered as one shot or as two shots spaced 56 days apart. The specificity and breadth of SARS-CoV-2-reactive T cell receptors after Ad26.COV2.S vaccination were assessed by TCRbeta repertoire sequencing. A total of approximately 30 samples were included in the TCR-sequenced set, comprising roughly 20 Ad26.COV2.S vaccine recipients, 5 placebo recipients and 8 SARS-CoV-2 convalescent individuals. Trial participants were randomized into five groups of five: low-dose or high-dose Ad26.COV2.S given once or twice, or placebo on both occasions. Investigators remained blinded to trial group allocation during experiments and outcome assessment.

The study at large found these results: It was noted by the authors that total T cell responses may have been underestimated by the TCR breadth and depth analyses. Compared with placebo recipients, Ad26.COV2.S recipients showed higher spike-specific TCR breadth (P = 0.0014). After vaccination, spike-specific CD8+ and CD4+ T cell responses were reported to show substantial breadth. Non-spike TCR breadth was comparable between vaccine and placebo recipients, consistent with the vaccine containing only spike. The study was not powered to compare responses between vaccine doses or regimens.

For this clone: The antigen it binds to is not known. Per-base qualities were not stored, and no clone one base away is much larger.

The germline V end is reduced by 3 bases and the J end by 0 bases; junction bases left unmatched: 3. The CDR3 sequence holds 16 residues, the cysteine and phenylalanine included. The DNA shown is the 48-base CDR3, in frame from base 1. The germline V gene gives CDR1 as SQVTM and CDR2 as ANQGSEA. The treatment or condition label, read with the paper, signifies: some 20 received Ad26.COV2.S at low or high dose, single or two shots; a few received placebo; per-sample allocation not given. For vaccine and placebo recipients, repertoires were sequenced using samples collected on day 63 after the first injection. Between 29 July and 7 August 2020, Cohort 1b enrolled about two dozen adults aged 18-55 years at one site in Boston, USA. Ad26.COV2.S was a replication-incompetent adenovirus type 26 vector expressing a prefusion-stabilized SARS-CoV-2 spike protein from the original Wuhan strain. The immunoSEQ Assay was used to sequence TCRbeta CDR3 regions. After extraction, genomic DNA underwent amplification by bias-controlled multiplex PCR, followed by high-throughput sequencing. The published analysis was carried out like this. To quantify the absolute abundance of every unique TCRbeta CDR3 region, sequences were collapsed and filtered. T cell fraction was estimated by normalization of TCRbeta template counts to usable DNA, with usable DNA being measured through amplification of reference genes present in all nucleated cells. Repertoire TCRs were annotated as SARS-CoV-2-specific by exact matching of V gene, CDR3 amino acid sequence and J gene to a known reactive TCR set. The reference SARS-CoV-2 TCR set was derived from MIRA and filtered for enrichment in COVID-19-positive ImmuneCODE repertoires, a step that removed public or cross-reactive TCRs. Using the MIRA antigens, annotated TCRs were further analysed by specific ORF or by position within an ORF. Breadth was defined as the number of annotated unique rearrangements divided by the total number of unique productive rearrangements, and depth was defined as the summed frequency of the annotated unique rearrangements. Group comparisons of TCR breadth used two-sided Wilcoxon rank-sum tests. TCRdb took over this immuneACCESS table, retaining in-frame rearrangements with V and J assigned. Such tables are incomplete; in checked studies, under half of the missing clones stem from an unresolved V gene, and the remainder is unexplained. The DNA gave D and trimming, while V, J and clone size come from that table. Recorded for this sample are roughly 400,000 clones; 90% of them occurred a single time. In total, the top ten clones hold around 4.5% of the sample.

The receptor chain draws on TRBV29-1 and TRBJ2-1; 12 of the junction bases match TRBD2. The specimen was peripheral blood, collected in a trial of Ad26.COV2.S vaccine versus placebo. The TCR sequence derives from a person aged 18-65 years who received the Ad26.COV2.S COVID-19 vaccine or a placebo. CDR3 reads: CSVELLAGGSYNEQFF. The DNA reads TGCAGCGTTGAGTTACTAGCGGGAGGCTCCTACAATGAGCAGTTCTTC.